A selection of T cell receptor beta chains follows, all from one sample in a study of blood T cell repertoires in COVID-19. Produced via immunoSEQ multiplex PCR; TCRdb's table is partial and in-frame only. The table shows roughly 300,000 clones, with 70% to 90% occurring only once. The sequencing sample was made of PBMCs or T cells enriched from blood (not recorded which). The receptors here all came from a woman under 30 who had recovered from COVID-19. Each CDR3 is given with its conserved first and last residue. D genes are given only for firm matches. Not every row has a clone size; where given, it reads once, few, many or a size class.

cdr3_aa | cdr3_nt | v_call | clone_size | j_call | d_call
CASSSGQGVYEQYF | TGTGCCAGCAGTTCGGGACAGGGGGTCTACGAGCAGTACTTC | TRBV28 | - | TRBJ2-7 | TRBD1
CSVGDTDQPQHF | TGCAGCGTTGGGGACACAGATCAGCCCCAGCATTTT | TRBV29-1 | - | TRBJ1-5 | -
CASSLVPITSYEQYF | TGTGCCAGCAGCTTAGTTCCGATCACTTCTTACGAGCAGTACTTC | TRBV11-2 | - | TRBJ2-7 | -
CASGLASTDTQYF | TGTGCCAGCGGACTAGCGAGCACAGATACGCAGTATTTT | TRBV2 | - | TRBJ2-3 | TRBD2
CASDRGATSGANVLTF | TGTGCCAGCGACAGGGGGGCTACGTCTGGGGCCAACGTCCTGACTTTC | TRBV9 | once | TRBJ2-6 | TRBD1
CASSYSGGGGEKLFF | TGTGCCAGCAGTTACAGCGGGGGAGGGGGAGAAAAACTGTTTTTT | TRBV6-5 | - | TRBJ1-4 | -
CAWTRGLQETQYF | TGTGCCTGGACCCGGGGTCTTCAAGAGACCCAGTACTTC | TRBV30 | - | TRBJ2-5 | -
CASSLPGRYYEQYF | TGTGCCAGCAGTTTACCCGGGAGGTACTACGAGCAGTACTTC | TRBV27 | - | TRBJ2-7 | TRBD2
CASSYTLAGGPRNEQFF | TGTGCCAGCAGTTACACACTAGCGGGAGGGCCGAGGAATGAGCAGTTCTTC | TRBV6-2/TRBV6-3 | - | TRBJ2-1 | TRBD2
CASSYYQGPQHF | TGTGCCAGCAGCTACTACCAGGGGCCCCAGCATTTT | TRBV28 | - | TRBJ1-5 | -
CASSLDGTGIYGYTF | TGTGCCAGCAGCTTGGATGGGACAGGGATCTATGGCTACACCTTC | TRBV5-4 | - | TRBJ1-2 | TRBD1
CASSQAYTGFVPQHF | TGTGCCAGCAGCCAAGCGTACACCGGGTTTGTGCCCCAGCATTTT | TRBV3-1/TRBV3-2 | - | TRBJ1-5 | -
CATSRTGDYGYTF | TGTGCCACGTCAAGAACAGGGGACTATGGCTACACCTTC | TRBV19 | few | TRBJ1-2 | TRBD1
CASGSRDRAEAFF | TGTGCTAGTGGTTCCCGGGACAGGGCTGAAGCTTTCTTT | TRBV12-5 | - | TRBJ1-1 | TRBD1
CASSQDSGLAGGRTGELFF | TGCGCCAGCAGCCAAGATTCAGGTCTAGCGGGAGGTCGGACCGGGGAGCTGTTTTTT | TRBV4-1 | - | TRBJ2-2 | TRBD2
CASSLGGQGHGYTF | TGTGCCAGCAGCTTGGGGGGACAGGGGCATGGCTACACCTTC | TRBV5-6 | once | TRBJ1-2 | TRBD1
CAFGQDEGAFF | TGTGCCTTTGGACAGGACGAAGGGGCTTTCTTT | TRBV30 | once | TRBJ1-1 | TRBD1
CASSLMVRDYGYTF | TGTGCCAGCAGCTTAATGGTCCGGGACTATGGCTACACCTTC | TRBV7-3 | - | TRBJ1-2 | -
CASSSGERNTEAFF | TGCGCCAGCAGCTCCGGTGAGAGGAACACTGAAGCTTTCTTT | TRBV5-1 | - | TRBJ1-1 | -
CASSSLAAGTLHF | TGTGCCAGCAGTAGTCTAGCCGCCGGAACCCTCCACTTT | TRBV12-3/TRBV12-4 | once | TRBJ1-6 | -
CASAGGEETQYF | TGTGCCAGCGCAGGGGGCGAGGAGACCCAGTACTTC | TRBV5-5 | - | TRBJ2-5 | TRBD1
CASSFGTGYVLTF | TGTGCCAGCAGTTTCGGGACAGGGTACGTCCTGACTTTC | TRBV28 | once | TRBJ2-6 | TRBD1
CASSQVGGANYGYTF | TGCGCCAGCAGCCAAGTGGGGGGAGCTAACTATGGCTACACCTTC | TRBV4-1 | - | TRBJ1-2 | -
CATLTSGRGNTEAFF | TGTGCCACCCTAACATCAGGGAGGGGGAACACTGAAGCTTTCTTT | TRBV28 | - | TRBJ1-1 | -
CASSFAGQGYEKLFF | TGTGCCAGCAGCTTCGCGGGACAGGGGTACGAAAAACTGTTTTTT | TRBV5-5 | few | TRBJ1-4 | TRBD1
CASSLDLRLAAKRPQYF | TGTGCCAGCAGCTTAGACTTACGACTAGCAGCTAAGAGACCCCAGTACTTC | TRBV11-2 | - | TRBJ2-5 | TRBD2
CSVGLGGGSYEQYF | TGCAGCGTCGGACTAGGAGGGGGATCCTACGAGCAGTACTTC | TRBV29-1 | - | TRBJ2-7 | -
CASSLRTLWSDRHPEAFF | TGTGCCAGCAGTTTACGGACGTTGTGGAGTGACAGGCACCCTGAAGCTTTCTTT | TRBV28 | - | TRBJ1-1 | -
CAWRGQDEQYF | TGTGCCTGGAGGGGACAGGACGAGCAGTACTTC | TRBV30 | once | TRBJ2-7 | TRBD1
CASSQDWSAGGLQETQYF | TGTGCCAGCAGCCAAGATTGGTCAGCGGGAGGGCTCCAAGAGACCCAGTACTTC | TRBV4-2 | once | TRBJ2-5 | TRBD2
CASSLLPGFKNTIYF | TGCGCCAGCAGCTTGTTGCCAGGGTTCAAAAACACCATATATTTT | TRBV5-1 | once | TRBJ1-3 | -
CASSVREFYNSPLHF | TGTGCCAGCAGCGTAAGGGAGTTCTATAATTCACCCCTCCACTTT | TRBV21-1 | - | TRBJ1-6 | -
CASSPLQDTQYF | TGTGCCAGCTCACCACTACAGGATACGCAGTATTTT | TRBV18 | - | TRBJ2-3 | -
CASSKEGSSYEQYF | TGTGCCAGCTCAAAGGAGGGGTCATCCTACGAGCAGTACTTC | TRBV18 | - | TRBJ2-7 | -
CASNSQGNEKLFF | TGTGCCAGCAACAGTCAGGGGAATGAAAAACTGTTTTTT | TRBV2 | - | TRBJ1-4 | -
CASRGQGETEAFF | TGTGCCAGCAGGGGGCAGGGGGAGACTGAAGCTTTCTTT | TRBV7-9 | - | TRBJ1-1 | TRBD1
CASSYGREDTEAFF | TGTGCCAGCAGTTACGGGAGGGAGGACACTGAAGCTTTCTTT | TRBV6-5 | - | TRBJ1-1 | -
CASSELGQYNSPLHF | TGTGCCAGCAGTGAACTCGGACAGTATAATTCACCCCTCCACTTT | TRBV6-1 | - | TRBJ1-6 | -
CASRKASGTAYEQYF | TGTGCCAGCAGGAAGGCATCAGGGACAGCCTACGAGCAGTACTTC | TRBV28 | - | TRBJ2-7 | TRBD1
CARRGASNTGELFF | TGTGCCCGCCGGGGGGCCTCGAACACCGGGGAGCTGTTTTTT | TRBV2 | - | TRBJ2-2 | -
CAWSVGLAGAGQFF | TGTGCCTGGAGTGTAGGGCTAGCGGGAGCCGGGCAGTTCTTC | TRBV30 | - | TRBJ2-1 | TRBD2
CSVHGQGTTEAFF | TGCAGCGTCCATGGACAGGGTACCACTGAAGCTTTCTTT | TRBV29-1 | - | TRBJ1-1 | TRBD1
CATSVSGRVGEQYF | TGTGCCACCTCCGTTAGCGGGAGAGTGGGCGAGCAGTACTTC | TRBV28 | - | TRBJ2-7 | TRBD2
CASSQGANGGYGYTF | TGTGCCAGCAGCCAAGGCGCCAACGGGGGCTATGGCTACACCTTC | TRBV4-2 | - | TRBJ1-2 | -
CSVGDFNEQFF | TGCAGCGTAGGGGACTTCAATGAGCAGTTCTTC | TRBV29-1 | - | TRBJ2-1 | -
CASSQYGNNEKLFF | TGCGCCAGCAGCCAATACGGGAACAATGAAAAACTGTTTTTT | TRBV4-1 | - | TRBJ1-4 | -
CASKREDEQFF | TGTGCCAGTAAGCGGGAGGATGAGCAGTTCTTC | TRBV5-4 | - | TRBJ2-1 | TRBD2
CASSSLGVGAAGANVLTF | TGTGCCAGCAGTTCCCTCGGAGTAGGAGCTGCTGGGGCCAACGTCCTGACTTTC | TRBV28 | - | TRBJ2-6 | -
CASSQYQGSNQPQHF | TGTGCCAGCAGCCAATACCAGGGGAGCAATCAGCCCCAGCATTTT | TRBV3-1/TRBV3-2 | - | TRBJ1-5 | -
CSARVWGRLTF | TGCAGTGCTAGAGTATGGGGGCGCCTCACCTTC | TRBV20-1 | - | TRBJ1-2 | -
CASTTGTGSYEQYF | TGTGCCAGTACTACCGGGACAGGGTCATACGAGCAGTACTTC | TRBV19 | - | TRBJ2-7 | TRBD1
CASGLGTGDQPQHF | TGTGCTAGTGGTTTAGGGACAGGGGATCAGCCCCAGCATTTT | TRBV12-5 | - | TRBJ1-5 | TRBD1
CASSLQGRFETQYF | TGTGCCAGCAGCCTACAGGGGCGGTTCGAGACCCAGTACTTC | TRBV28 | - | TRBJ2-5 | TRBD1
CASRPAGSNQPQHF | TGTGCCAGCCGCCCGGCAGGTAGCAATCAGCCCCAGCATTTT | TRBV2 | - | TRBJ1-5 | -
CASSFNQGREAFF | TGTGCCAGCAGCTTTAATCAGGGCCGTGAAGCTTTCTTT | TRBV7-3 | - | TRBJ1-1 | -
CASSLRTSPDTQYF | TGTGCCAGCAGCCTTAGGACTAGCCCAGATACGCAGTATTTT | TRBV7-3 | - | TRBJ2-3 | TRBD2